This TCR beta chain is drawn from a study of T-cell memory formation after mild COVID-19. Regarding the study as a whole: In second-wave clones peaking day 37, SARS-CoV-2 specificity remained unconfirmed.

TCRdb redid the calling of the 5' RACE reads with MiXCR, one entry per CDR3 protein. The sample yields 550,000 to 700,000 distinct CDR3 sequences, roughly 18% seen once. Per germline, CDR1 SGHDT and CDR2 YYEEEE. The CDR3 is 18 residues long. V shed 4 bases and J shed 1 base, with 20 bases lying between them. About this clonotype: Its cognate antigen is unknown.

The sequencing sample was made of PBMCs or a T cell subset sorted from them (not recorded which). The V and J genes are TRBV5-6 and TRBJ2-2; D possibly corresponds to TRBD1 (5 bases). This TCR was recovered from an adult woman who had mild COVID-19 (a few samples of this study predate the infection). Cell type and time point are not known. CDR3 in DNA: TGTGCCAGCAGCCCCCAAGGGGTTCCCCTCCTGAACACCGGGGAGCTGTTTTTT. Its protein is CASSPQGVPLLNTGELFF.